The 8 T cell receptor beta chains listed next were all sequenced from one sample in a study of blood T cell repertoires in COVID-19 (dated by TCRdb to the early 2020s). Library preparation employed the immunoSEQ multiplex PCR assay. What TCRdb holds here is the immuneACCESS table cut down to in-frame rearrangements. Part of the clones is not present; checked against another copy, under half of the missing clones reflect an unresolved V gene, and the others are unexplained. The sample table shows approximately 120,000 clones, and around 83% are seen once. Of the sample, roughly 4% falls within the top ten clones. The sequencing input was peripheral blood. The origin of the receptors is a human donor in a cohort sampled during active COVID-19.

The chain employs TRBV4-1 and TRBJ2-2; tentative D call: TRBD2 (6 bases). The CDR3 sequence is 15 residues long. Looked up from germline, CDR1 is MGHRA and CDR2 is YSYEKL. The V end was cut by 2 bases, the J end by 3 bases, with 10 bases between. CDR3 bases: TGCGCCAGCAGCCAAACGGGGGATCACACCGGGGAGCTGTTTTTT. Protein sequence: CASSQTGDHTGELFF.

The chain carries TRBV3-1 (or the pseudogene TRBV3-2) and TRBJ2-1, with TRBD2 matching over 7 bases. Losses at the gene ends were 2 bases for V and 10 bases for J; bases not matched to a gene: 11. Germline values: CDR1 LGHDT, CDR2 YNNKEL (reference sequence). The CDR3 runs to 15 residues. CDR3 amino acids: CASSQSTSNLSEQFF. As DNA, the CDR3 is TGTGCCAGCAGCCAATCGACTAGCAACCTCAGCGAGCAGTTCTTC.

As regards this clone: Distinct nucleotide sequences in the sample also encode this CDR3. The gene calls are TRBV7-9 and TRBJ2-3; TRBD2 matches at 15 bases. With V trimmed by 3 bases and J by 6 bases, 1 base remained unmatched. This CDR3 is built from 15 residues. Germline V gene lookup returns CDR1 SEHNR and CDR2 FQNEAQ (reference sequence). The CDR3 is CASSLGLAGGDTQYF. For the CDR3, the DNA is TGTGCCAGCAGCTTGGGACTAGCGGGAGGTGATACGCAGTATTTT.

J is TRBJ2-7 and V is TRBV5-3; 9 positions match TRBD2. TRBV5-3 falls under the ORF class, with uncertain function. Losses at the gene ends were 9 bases for V and 4 bases for J; bases not matched to a gene: 11. This CDR3 is 14 amino acids long. The DNA for the CDR3 is TGTGCCAACCCACTTAGCGGGAGTCGTTACGAGCAGTACGTC. As protein: CANPLSGSRYEQYV.

The chain is built from TRBV5-1 and TRBJ1-2, with a weak D call TRBD1 (6 bases). This CDR3 comprises 17 residues. Germline V CDR1 and CDR2: SGHRS, YFSETQ. The V end lost 4 bases, the J end lost 8 bases, and 27 bases lay between the germline ends. Written as DNA, the CDR3 is TGCGCCAGCAGCCCACCTTTAACAGGGACCTACAAGGGGGGCTACACCTTC. Amino acid sequence: CASSPPLTGTYKGGYTF.

This clone was seen a handful of times. The V gene is TRBV9, the J gene TRBJ1-4; no clear D. Trimming removed 0 bases at V and 3 bases at J, with 6 bases between. The CDR3 spans 14 residues. The germline gives CDR1 SGDLS, CDR2 YYNGEE. CDR3 protein: CASSVASANEKLFF. CDR3 DNA sequence: TGTGCCAGCAGCGTAGCGTCAGCTAATGAAAAACTGTTTTTT.

The rearrangement links TRBV2 to TRBJ2-1; 9 positions match TRBD2. V lost 5 bases and J lost 1; bases outside the gene matches: 3. Per the germline V gene, CDR1 is SNHLY and CDR2 is FYNNEI. This CDR3 is 15 amino acids long. The CDR3 region has the DNA TGTGCCAGCAGTTCCAGCGGGGGGTCCTACAATGAGCAGTTCTTC. Translating it yields CASSSSGGSYNEQFF.

V and J are TRBV5-1 and TRBJ1-1; 9 bases line up with TRBD1. Trimming at V came to 6 bases and at J to 1 base, leaving 4 bases not matched to a gene. This CDR3 has 14 amino acids. Germline loops: CDR1 SGHRS, CDR2 YFSETQ. The CDR3 here is CASIPGQGNTEAFF. In DNA, the CDR3 is TGCGCCAGCATACCGGGACAGGGGAACACTGAAGCTTTCTTT.